This T cell receptor (beta chain) was obtained from a study of T cells in Graves' hyperthyroidism and ophthalmopathy. Study-wide context: Peripheral blood was drawn at first diagnosis, prior to all treatment. Study results and limitations: In the analysis, a 13 V-J model separated ophthalmopathy from stable hyperthyroidism.

Those patients with uncontrolled infection, other autoimmune disease, pregnancy or lactation were excluded. The PBMCs were sourced from fresh peripheral blood (more than 8.5 ml). TCR beta CDR3 regions were amplified from RNA transcripts. A set of HTBI primers served as the primers for a first-round RT-PCR of the TCR CDR3. TCRdb used MiXCR to reprocess the multiplex PCR reads, holding one entry per CDR3 protein. The sample has hundreds of thousands of distinct CDR3 sequences, roughly 15% seen once; the top ten hold around 12%. The germline V gene has CDR1 SNHLY and CDR2 FYNNEI. The CDR3 is 16 residues long. The ends lost 7 bases at V and 1 base at J; junction bases unmatched: 5. At least ten counts were recorded for this clonotype. The target antigen is unknown.

The chain joins TRBV2 to TRBJ2-3; 13 bases map to TRBD2. The receptor was isolated from a woman aged 45 to 65 with Graves' ophthalmopathy. The sequenced sample was blood. This chain's CDR3 is CASTRLAGGGTDTQYF. DNA for the CDR3: TGTGCCAGCACCAGACTAGCGGGAGGCGGCACAGATACGCAGTATTTT.